The T cell receptor beta chain under discussion was sequenced for a study of OX40 agonist ivuxolimab in advanced cancers. With regard to this clone: Its antigen remains unidentified.

Points from the study as a whole: By week 6 at 0.1 to 3.0 mg/kg, blood CD4+ and CD8+ T cells had expanded clonally.

Produced via immunoSEQ multiplex PCR; TCRdb's table is partial and in-frame only. Of around 40,000 clones in the sample, more than 70% were seen once. Trimming cost V 2 bases and J 4 bases, with 16 bases left between them. Per the germline V gene, CDR1 is SGHTA and CDR2 is FQGNSA. The CDR3 spans 16 residues. The sequence was obtained from an adult with an advanced solid tumor such as melanoma, head and neck, liver or kidney cancer. The J gene is TRBJ2-3, the V gene TRBV7-2, with D perhaps matching TRBD1 or TRBD2 (5 bases each). Source: CD4+ or CD8+ T cells sorted from blood, taken in a trial of the OX40 agonist ivuxolimab. The CDR3 coding sequence is TGTGCCAGCAGCTTATTGGGGGTTCGGGGCCCAGATACGCAGTATTTT. Protein: CASSLLGVRGPDTQYF.